This passage covers 30 T cell receptor beta chains from one sample sequenced in a study of naive and memory T cell subsets. Both TRBC1 and TRBC2 were covered by a beta constant-region primer of two equimolar oligonucleotides. Each CDR3 protein gets one entry after TCRdb re-called the UMI-ligation and nested PCR reads with MiXCR. Here the sample spans about 85,000 distinct CDR3 sequences, around 13% being singletons. Specimen: central memory CD4+ T cells from blood. The receptors originated from a human donor in good health.

This clonotype has at least ten counts. The chain recombines TRBV12-3 or TRBV12-4 with TRBJ2-3, with unresolved D. V was clipped by 5 bases and J by 6 bases, with 18 bases between them. The CDR3 contains 15 residues. CDR3 coding DNA: TGTGCCAGCAGTCTCAGTGTATGGGCACGGGATACGCAGTATTTT. Its protein is CASSLSVWARDTQYF.

There are a few counts of this clonotype. The chain combines TRBV11-2 with TRBJ2-3, with D maybe TRBD1 (5 bases). There are 15 residues in the CDR3. V dropped 3 bases and J dropped 4 bases, with 14 bases sitting between them. Germline V gives CDR1 SGHAT, CDR2 FQNNGV. The CDR3 loop reads CASSLGRRSADTQYF. CDR3 sequence (DNA): TGTGCCAGCAGCTTGGGGCGACGCAGCGCAGATACGCAGTATTTT.

This chain connects TRBV5-6 to TRBJ2-7; no reliable D call. This CDR3 comprises 13 residues. Germline V gene lookup returns CDR1 SGHDT and CDR2 YYEEEE. Trimming left V 5 bases short and J 5 bases short, with 14 bases between. The CDR3 bases are TGTGCCAGCAGTTCTATGGGTGTGGACGAGCAGTACTTC. Protein product: CASSSMGVDEQYF.

This clonotype was counted between two and nine times. This chain uses TRBV6-2 or TRBV6-3 with TRBJ2-1; 9 bases fit TRBD2. The length of the CDR3 is 14 residues. CDR1 is MNHEY and CDR2 is SVGEGT in the germline V gene. J was trimmed by 7 bases and V by 5 bases; bases with no gene match: 6. The CDR3: CASSLAGPRNEQFF. In nucleotides, the CDR3 is TGTGCCAGCAGTCTAGCGGGGCCCAGGAATGAGCAGTTCTTC.

The V and J genes are TRBV11-2 and TRBJ2-7, with 7 bases identical to TRBD2. The V segment lost 2 bases and the J segment 2 bases; nucleotides outside the gene matches: 12. This CDR3 region has 17 residues. CDR1 and CDR2 from the germline V gene are SGHAT and FQNNGV. The CDR3 DNA reads TGTGCCAGCAGCTTAATAGCTGGCGGGAGAGGGACCTACGAGCAGTACTTC. Its protein product is CASSLIAGGRGTYEQYF.

This clonotype occurred many times. This chain joins TRBV29-1 and TRBJ1-5; 9 positions agree with TRBD1. Trimming took 6 bases from V and 4 from J; bases not matched to a gene: 7. The germline CDR1 and CDR2 sequences are SQVTM and ANQGSEA. There are 14 residues in the CDR3. The CDR3 DNA reads as TGCAGCGTGTCCGGGACAGGGAAGAATCAGCCCCAGCATTTT. Translation gives CSVSGTGKNQPQHF.

The chain combines TRBV29-1 with TRBJ2-7; 10 positions match TRBD2. Germline values: CDR1 SQVTM, CDR2 ANQGSEA. V shed 7 bases and J 1 base; nucleotides not matched to a gene: 7. The CDR3 is made up of 14 amino acids. The CDR3 protein is CSARTSGLSYEQYF. The CDR3 nucleotides read TGCAGCGCTAGGACTAGCGGACTATCCTACGAGCAGTACTTC.

V is TRBV6-8 and J is TRBJ2-7; possible D gene TRBD2, 7 bases. The V gene lost 6 bases and the J gene lost 0 bases, with 15 bases spanning the gap. Per germline, CDR1 MNHGY and CDR2 SAAAGT. CDR3 length: 15 amino acids. The CDR3 reads CASSRRGGSSYEQYF. The CDR3 nucleotides are TGTGCCAGCAGCCGACGCGGGGGCAGCTCCTACGAGCAGTACTTC.

The chain recombines TRBV15 with TRBJ1-1; perhaps TRBD1 as D (5 bases). V was cut by 5 bases and J by 6 bases, with 13 bases left in between. This CDR3 has 13 residues. Germline values: CDR1 LNHNV, CDR2 YYDKDF (reference sequence). CDR3 sequence reads: CATSGRDRAEAFF. The DNA of the CDR3 is TGTGCCACCAGCGGCCGGGACCGCGCTGAAGCTTTCTTT. Variable domain in full (rest from reference TRBV15 and TRBJ1-1): DAMVIQNPRYQVTQFGKPVTLSCSQTLNHNVMYWYQQKSSQAPKLLFHYYDKDFNNEADTPDNFQSRRPNTSFCFLDIRSPGLGDTAMYLCATSGRDRAEAFFGQGTRLTVV.

Ten or more counts support this clonotype. The chain joins TRBV6-6 to TRBJ2-1; 8 positions agree with TRBD1. The CDR3 totals 15 residues. The germline V gene has CDR1 MNHNY and CDR2 SVGAGI (reference sequence). The V gene end was trimmed by 2 bases and the J gene end by 7 bases; junction bases not matched to a gene: 7. The CDR3 is CASSYTGGRGNEQFF. Here the CDR3 DNA reads TGTGCCAGCAGTTACACAGGGGGAAGGGGGAATGAGCAGTTCTTC.

The gene calls are TRBV30 and TRBJ1-1; D remains unclear. Germline lookup yields CDR1 GTSNPN and CDR2 SVGIG (reference sequence). V was trimmed by 3 bases and J by 5 bases, leaving 13 bases between them. The CDR3 has 13 amino acids. Written as DNA, the CDR3 is TGTGCCTGGAGAACCCTGTTGGGGACTGAAGCTTTCTTT. Its protein is CAWRTLLGTEAFF.

The CDR3 protein is CASNPTRASQETQYF. CDR3 bases: TGTGCCAGCAACCCAACACGGGCATCACAAGAGACCCAGTACTTC. V usage is TRBV6-1 and J usage is TRBJ2-5; no clear D. The CDR3 loop spans 15 amino acids. Looked up from germline, CDR1 is MNHNS and CDR2 is SASEGT. V shed 7 bases and J shed 2 bases, with 17 bases lying between them.

The V gene is TRBV20-1, the J gene TRBJ2-3; TRBD2 aligns across 8 bases. From germline, CDR1 is DFQATT and CDR2 SNEGSKA (reference sequence). This CDR3 has 16 residues. V lost 0 bases and J lost 2; bases outside the gene matches: 7. In DNA form, the CDR3 reads TGCAGTGCTAGAGATTCGGGAGGGCCGCCCACAGATACGCAGTATTTT. Its translation is CSARDSGGPPTDTQYF.

This clonotype has a count of ten or more. This chain uses TRBV12-5 with TRBJ2-1, with D perhaps given as TRBD1 or TRBD2 (5 bases each). Trimming pared 7 bases from V and 2 bases from J, leaving 12 bases between. Germline V gene data show CDR1 as LGHNT and CDR2 as FRNRAP. The CDR3 loop spans 14 amino acids. CDR3 protein: CASAPGRTYNEQFF. The CDR3 nucleotides are TGTGCTAGTGCCCCGGGACGGACCTACAATGAGCAGTTCTTC. Supplemented by reference TRBV12-5 and TRBJ2-1, the full variable domain reads DARVTQTPRHKVTEMGQEVTMRCQPILGHNTVFWYRQTMMQGLELLAYFRNRAPLDDSGMPKDRFSAEMPDATLATLKIQPSEPRDSAVYFCASAPGRTYNEQFFGPGTRLTVL.

This clonotype was recorded a few times. The chain recombines TRBV30 with TRBJ1-3, with a tentative D call TRBD1 (5 bases). With 2 bases removed from V and 1 base from J, the gap between germline ends came to 12 bases. The germline CDR1 and CDR2 sequences are GTSNPN and SVGIG (reference sequence). The length of the CDR3 is 15 residues. For the CDR3, the DNA is TGTGCCTGGAGTTGGGACGGCCGTTCTGGAAACACCATATATTTT. It translates to CAWSWDGRSGNTIYF.

This clonotype came up many times. V is TRBV28 and J is TRBJ1-2, with D perhaps matching TRBD1 (5 bases). There are 15 residues in the CDR3. Trimming pared 3 bases from V and 0 bases from J, leaving 11 bases between. From germline, CDR1 is MDHEN and CDR2 SYDVKM. CDR3 DNA: TGTGCCAGCAGTTTGGGAGGGGTAGCTAACTATGGCTACACCTTC. It is translated as CASSLGGVANYGYTF.

This clonotype has ten or more counts. The J gene is TRBJ1-1, the V gene TRBV28; no clear D gene. CDR3 length: 16 amino acids. Germline values: CDR1 MDHEN, CDR2 SYDVKM. Trimming removed 3 bases at V and 1 base at J, with 15 bases between. CDR3 bases: TGTGCCAGCAGTTTGACCCCATTTAGTGCGAACACTGAAGCTTTCTTT. Protein product: CASSLTPFSANTEAFF.

This clonotype was counted ten times or more. The V call is TRBV7-8, the J call TRBJ1-4; 9 bases align to TRBD1. V lost 5 bases and J lost 8; bases outside the gene matches: 15. The germline CDR1 and CDR2 sequences are SGHVS and FQNEAQ. CDR3 length equals 17 residues. The DNA for the CDR3 is TGTGCCAGCAGCCCAAGCGAGGGGGACAGGGTTTGGGAAAAACTGTTTTTT. As protein: CASSPSEGDRVWEKLFF.

The chain recombines TRBV20-1 with TRBJ1-5, with TRBD1 matching 10 bases. This CDR3 spans 15 amino acids. V lost 1 base to trimming and J lost 6 bases; unmatched junction nucleotides: 6. Germline V CDR1 and CDR2: DFQATT, SNEGSKA (reference sequence). As DNA, the CDR3 is TGCAGTGCTAGAGCCCCCGGGACAGGGGTTCAGCCCCAGCATTTT. It specifies CSARAPGTGVQPQHF.

The table lists this clonotype with many counts. The chain links TRBV7-9 to TRBJ2-3; weak D call: TRBD1 (5 bases). This CDR3 is 12 amino acids long. CDR1 is SEHNR and CDR2 is FQNEAQ in the germline V gene (reference sequence). V gave up 1 base and J gave up 7 bases, with 6 bases separating them. CDR3: CASSLGGYTQYF. CDR3 DNA: TGTGCCAGCAGCTTAGGGGGCTATACGCAGTATTTT.

Concerning this clonotype itself: A much larger clone differs by one base, so this may be a read error. V usage is TRBV18 and J usage is TRBJ2-7; D is perhaps TRBD1 or TRBD2 (5 bases each). There are 16 residues in the CDR3. Trimming shortened V by 4 bases and J by 0 bases, and 16 bases separated the two germline ends. From germline, CDR1 is KGHSH and CDR2 LQKENI. In DNA form, the CDR3 reads TGTGCCAGCTCACTATCGCTGGGGGACCACTCCTACGAGCAGTACTTC. Translated: CASSLSLGDHSYEQYF.

CDR3 DNA sequence: TGTGCCATCAGTGGGCAGAGCTCCTACAATGAGCAGTTCTTC. As protein: CAISGQSSYNEQFF. The chain carries TRBV10-3 and TRBJ2-1, with D unclear. The germline CDR1 and CDR2 sequences are ENHRY and SYGVKD. The V gene lost 4 bases and the J gene lost 0 bases, with 7 bases spanning the gap. CDR3 length equals 14 residues.

This clonotype was seen ten or more times. V gene TRBV20-1 combines with J gene TRBJ2-1; no definite D call. V lost 0 bases, J lost 4 bases, and 13 bases lay in between. The CDR3 is 15 residues long. Germline values: CDR1 DFQATT, CDR2 SNEGSKA (reference sequence). The CDR3 sequence is CSARERSERYNEQFF. The CDR3 DNA is TGCAGTGCTAGAGAGCGGTCGGAGAGGTACAATGAGCAGTTCTTC.

This clonotype was seen ten or more times. The chain is built from TRBV7-2 and TRBJ2-1; 11 bases are a match to TRBD2. This CDR3 contains 16 residues. Germline V lookup: CDR1 SGHTA, CDR2 FQGNSA. Germline trimming cut 1 base from V and 4 bases from J; bases unmatched to any gene: 3. CDR3 in amino acids: CASSLVAGGSYNEQFF. CDR3 nucleotides: TGTGCCAGCAGCTTAGTAGCGGGAGGGAGTTACAATGAGCAGTTCTTC.

This clonotype was observed a few times. V usage is TRBV20-1 and J usage is TRBJ1-5; D is perhaps TRBD1 (6 bases). Germline V CDR1 and CDR2: DFQATT, SNEGSKA (reference sequence). With 3 bases removed from V and 0 bases from J, the gap between germline ends came to 12 bases. The CDR3 sequence is 15 residues long. CDR3 coding DNA: TGCAGTGCTAGTGTGGGGGCGAGTAGCAATCAGCCCCAGCATTTT. Amino acid sequence: CSASVGASSNQPQHF.

This chain joins TRBV6-6 and TRBJ1-1; no firm D call. V gave up 4 bases and J gave up 3 bases, with 6 bases separating them. The CDR3 totals 12 residues. Germline V CDR1 and CDR2: MNHNY, SVGAGI (reference sequence). The CDR3 sequence is CASSLSDTEAFF. The CDR3 DNA reads TGTGCCAGCAGTTTGTCAGACACTGAAGCTTTCTTT.

This clonotype was seen ten or more times. The rearrangement uses TRBV5-1 and TRBJ2-7, with a tentative D call TRBD2 (5 bases). Trimming stripped 3 bases from V and 1 base from J, with 11 bases between. The CDR3 is made up of 14 amino acids. Germline assignment: CDR1 SGHRS and CDR2 YFSETQ. CDR3 amino acids: CASSWTEPSYEQYF. The CDR3 coding sequence is TGCGCCAGCAGCTGGACTGAACCTTCCTACGAGCAGTACTTC.

This chain joins TRBV30 and TRBJ2-7, with D unresolved. Germline values: CDR1 GTSNPN, CDR2 SVGIG (reference sequence). Trimming took off 5 bases at V and 0 bases at J, with 8 bases between the two ends. The CDR3 runs to 12 residues. CDR3 loop: CAWASSSYEQYF. DNA for the CDR3: TGTGCCTGGGCCAGCAGCTCCTACGAGCAGTACTTC. Full variable domain (missing parts from reference TRBV30 and TRBJ2-7): SQTIHQWPATLVQPVGSPLSLECTVEGTSNPNLYWYRQAAGRGLQLLFYSVGIGQISSEVPQNLSASRPQDRQFILSSKKLLLSDSGFYLCAWASSSYEQYFGPGTRLTVT.

This clonotype has a handful of counts. The rearrangement uses TRBV6-2 or TRBV6-3 and TRBJ1-1; D gene uncertain. The CDR3 extends over 13 amino acids. V was clipped by 3 bases and J by 3 bases, with 8 bases between them. Germline CDR1 and CDR2: MNHEY and SVGEGT. This chain's CDR3 is CASSYMGYTEAFF. The CDR3, as DNA: TGTGCCAGCAGTTATATGGGATACACTGAAGCTTTCTTT.

This clonotype was counted at least ten times. V and J are TRBV6-6 and TRBJ2-1, with 8 bases matching TRBD2. After removal of 8 bases from V and 8 bases from J, the junction contained 11 bases not matched to a gene. Germline CDR1 reads MNHNY; CDR2 reads SVGAGI (reference sequence). This CDR3 comprises 14 residues. CDR3 DNA: TGTGCCAGCTCGGTCCGAGCGGGAGTCGATGAGCAGTTCTTC. It translates to CASSVRAGVDEQFF.